These T cell receptor beta chains were read from a single sample in a study of naive and memory T cell subsets. TCRdb ran MiXCR on the UMI-ligation and nested PCR reads and lists one entry per CDR3 protein. The data contain 120,000 or so distinct CDR3 sequences, around 35% of them seen just once; the ten biggest clones take up 0.9%. The sequenced sample was central memory CD4+ T cells from blood. Receptors were obtained from a human donor in good health. Both conserved end residues are part of each CDR3.

V	CDR3
TRBV10-3	CAISESTGQGAREQYF
TRBV5-1	CASSGGEREPYEQYF
TRBV27	CASSSRGRFHEQYF
TRBV27	CASRAGVSQPQHF
TRBV4-2	CASSQDKPGNTIYF
TRBV3-1	CASSQGRVRAYNEQFF
TRBV5-1	CASSTTGMVTDTQYF
TRBV20-1	CSASALGGASTDTQYF
TRBV11-2	CASSLEGTADTQYF
TRBV20-1	CSARGPGQSYEQYF